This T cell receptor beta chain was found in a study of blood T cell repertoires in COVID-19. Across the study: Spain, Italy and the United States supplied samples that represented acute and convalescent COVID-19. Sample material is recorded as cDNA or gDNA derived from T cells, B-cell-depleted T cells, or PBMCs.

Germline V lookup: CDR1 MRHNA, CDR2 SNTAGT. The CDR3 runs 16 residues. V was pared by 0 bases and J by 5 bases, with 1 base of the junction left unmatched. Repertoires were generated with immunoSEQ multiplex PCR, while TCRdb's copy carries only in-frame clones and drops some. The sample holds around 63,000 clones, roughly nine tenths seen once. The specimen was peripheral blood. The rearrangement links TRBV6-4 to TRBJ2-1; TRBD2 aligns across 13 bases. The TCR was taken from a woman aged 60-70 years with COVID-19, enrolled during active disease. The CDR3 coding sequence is TGTGCCAGCAGTGACTCGGGACTAGCGGGACACAATGAGCAGTTCTTC. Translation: CASSDSGLAGHNEQFF.